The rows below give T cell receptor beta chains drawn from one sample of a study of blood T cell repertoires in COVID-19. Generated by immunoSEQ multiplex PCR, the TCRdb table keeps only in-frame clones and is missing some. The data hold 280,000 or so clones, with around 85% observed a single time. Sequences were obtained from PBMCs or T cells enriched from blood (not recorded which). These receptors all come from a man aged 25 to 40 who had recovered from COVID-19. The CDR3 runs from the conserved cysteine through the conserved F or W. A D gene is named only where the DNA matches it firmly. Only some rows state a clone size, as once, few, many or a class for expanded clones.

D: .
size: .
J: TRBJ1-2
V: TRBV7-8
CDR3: CASSLDRSYGYTF
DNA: TGTGCCAGCAGCTTAGACAGGTCCTATGGCTACACCTTC

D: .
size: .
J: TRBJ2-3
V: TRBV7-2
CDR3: CASSLAGSTDTQYF
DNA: TGTGCCAGCAGCTTGGCAGGGAGCACAGATACGCAGTATTTT

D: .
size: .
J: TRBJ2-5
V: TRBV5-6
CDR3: CASSSGSSRETQYF
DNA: TGTGCCAGCAGCTCCGGGAGTAGCCGAGAGACCCAGTACTTC

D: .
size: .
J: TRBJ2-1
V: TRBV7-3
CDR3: CASSLDLRGEQFF
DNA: TGTGCCAGCAGCCTAGACTTGAGAGGCGAGCAGTTCTTC

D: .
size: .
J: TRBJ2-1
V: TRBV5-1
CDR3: CASSPDRPNEQFF
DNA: TGCGCCAGCAGCCCGGACAGACCCAATGAGCAGTTCTTC

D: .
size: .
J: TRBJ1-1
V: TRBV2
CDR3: CASSDNTLNTEAFF
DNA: TGTGCCAGCAGTGATAACACCTTGAACACTGAAGCTTTCTTT

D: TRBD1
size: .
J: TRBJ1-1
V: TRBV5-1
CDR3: CASSLGTGAGAEAFF
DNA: TGCGCCAGCAGCTTAGGGACAGGGGCAGGGGCTGAAGCTTTCTTT

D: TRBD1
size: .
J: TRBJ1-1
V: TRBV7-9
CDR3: CASSYRQGVTEAFF
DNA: TGTGCCAGCAGCTACCGACAGGGCGTCACTGAAGCTTTCTTT

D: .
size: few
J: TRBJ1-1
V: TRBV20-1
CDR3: CSASQTRAGTEAFF
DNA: TGCAGTGCTAGTCAAACCCGAGCGGGGACTGAAGCTTTCTTT

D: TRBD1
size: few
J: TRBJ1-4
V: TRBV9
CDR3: CASSAPDQTGLNEKLFF
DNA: TGTGCCAGCAGCGCCCCCGATCAGACAGGGCTTAATGAAAAACTGTTTTTT

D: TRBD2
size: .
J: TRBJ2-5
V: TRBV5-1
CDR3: CASSSGLGEETQYF
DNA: TGCGCCAGCAGCTCGGGACTAGGGGAAGAGACCCAGTACTTC

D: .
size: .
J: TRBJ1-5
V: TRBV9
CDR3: CASSMSGSGNQPQHF
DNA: TGTGCCAGCAGCATGTCAGGGTCCGGCAATCAGCCCCAGCATTTT

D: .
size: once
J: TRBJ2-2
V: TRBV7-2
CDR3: CASSQDTANTGELFF
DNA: TGTGCCAGCAGCCAAGACACAGCGAACACCGGGGAGCTGTTTTTT

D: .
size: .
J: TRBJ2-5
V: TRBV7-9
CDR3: CASSPRQGRGDQETQYF
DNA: TGTGCCAGCAGCCCCCGTCAGGGGAGGGGAGATCAAGAGACCCAGTACTTC

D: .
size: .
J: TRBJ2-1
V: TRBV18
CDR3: CASSQRQNSFYNEQFF
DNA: TGTGCCAGCTCTCAAAGACAGAATTCCTTCTACAATGAGCAGTTCTTC

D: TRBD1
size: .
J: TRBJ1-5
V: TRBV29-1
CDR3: CSVGNDRGNQPQHF
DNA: TGCAGCGTAGGAAACGACAGGGGCAATCAGCCCCAGCATTTT

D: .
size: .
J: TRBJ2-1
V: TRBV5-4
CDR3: CASSSSGKVPYNEQFF
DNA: TGTGCCAGCAGCTCGTCGGGGAAGGTGCCCTACAATGAGCAGTTCTTC

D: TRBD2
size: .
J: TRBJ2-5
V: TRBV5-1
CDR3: CASGASGGQETQYF
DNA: TGCGCCTCCGGAGCTAGCGGGGGGCAAGAGACCCAGTACTTC